These 32 T cell receptor beta chains share one sample of origin, sequenced in a study of Graves' ophthalmopathy and Graves' hyperthyroidism. Amplification targeted the TCR beta CDR3 regions, with RNA transcripts as the source material. In the first round, RT-PCR was carried out with HTBI primers, and a multiplex PCR formed the second round. Each CDR3 protein is one row after TCRdb ran MiXCR on the multiplex PCR reads. The sample has over a million distinct CDR3 sequences, around a third seen once. The sample was peripheral blood or thyroid tissue (not recorded which). The source of these receptors is an adult man with Graves' hyperthyroidism.

The chain couples TRBV29-1 to TRBJ2-6; D may be TRBD2 (5 bases). Trimming shortened V by 4 bases and J by 3 bases, and 16 bases separated the two germline ends. The CDR3 runs 16 residues. Per germline, CDR1 SQVTM and CDR2 ANQGSEA. In DNA, the CDR3 is TGCAGCGTTGCGGGGTTTGGTAACTATGGGGCCAACGTCCTGACTTTC. As protein: CSVAGFGNYGANVLTF.

This clonotype showed up many times. Its ends do not fully match the called genes, so a read error is possible. This chain uses TRBV12-3 or TRBV12-4 with TRBJ1-2; D ambiguous. This CDR3 region has 14 residues. The CDR3 DNA is TGTGCCAGCAGCTTAGAGTATGCGCGGGGTGGCTACACCTTC. Residues: CASSLEYARGGYTF.

The chain joins TRBV29-1 to TRBJ2-7, with D possibly TRBD2 on 6 matching bases. V lost 5 bases and J lost 4, with 30 bases in between. Germline V gene lookup returns CDR1 SQVTM and CDR2 ANQGSEA. The CDR3 is 18 amino acids. CDR3 amino acids: CSVTRLDATHRGFYEQYF. The CDR3 coding sequence is TGCAGCGTTACCCGACTAGACGCCACTCATCGGGGCTTTTACGAGCAGTACTTC.

The sample holds a few counts of this clonotype. The rearrangement links TRBV12-3 or TRBV12-4 to TRBJ1-1; D is uncertain. Trimming shortened V by 5 bases and J by 0 bases, and 13 bases separated the two germline ends. CDR3 length: 15 amino acids. The CDR3 loop is CASSTQQSLNTEAFF. The CDR3 DNA reads as TGTGCCAGCAGTACCCAACAGAGTTTGAACACTGAAGCTTTCTTT.

This chain uses TRBV9 with TRBJ2-7; 7 bases agree with TRBD1. The CDR3 spans 15 residues. From germline, CDR1 is SGDLS and CDR2 YYNGEE. The J segment lost 3 bases and the V segment lost 4 bases, leaving 10 bases of the junction unmatched. As DNA, the CDR3 is TGTGCCAGCAGCCCCCCGGACAGGAGTTTCTACGAGCAGTACTTC. The encoded protein is CASSPPDRSFYEQYF.

J is TRBJ2-7 and V is TRBV7-2; D gene uncertain. The CDR3 sequence is 14 residues long. From germline, CDR1 is SGHTA and CDR2 FQGNSA. The V end was cut by 1 base, the J end by 2 bases, with 9 bases between. CDR3 sequence (DNA): TGTGCCAGCAGCTTAGTTTGGCCTCCCTACGAGCAGTACTTC. Encoded protein: CASSLVWPPYEQYF.

The chain employs TRBV20-1 and TRBJ2-5; 7 bases align to TRBD1. The V and J ends lost 6 bases and 7 bases, in that order; junction bases with no gene match: 8. This CDR3 region has 12 residues. Germline assignment: CDR1 DFQATT and CDR2 SNEGSKA (reference sequence). Here the CDR3 reads CSAPGQAGTQYF. The CDR3 nucleotides are TGCAGTGCCCCCGGACAGGCGGGGACCCAGTACTTC.

This clonotype was observed a handful of times. CDR3 nucleotide sequence: TGCAGTGCACGGGACTCACTAATCTCCTACGAGCAGTACTTC. This sequence encodes CSARDSLISYEQYF. The chain combines TRBV20-1 with TRBJ2-7; D may be TRBD2 (6 bases). The CDR3 extends over 14 amino acids. Germline assignment: CDR1 DFQATT and CDR2 SNEGSKA (reference sequence). Trimming removed 6 bases at V and 0 bases at J, with 15 bases between.

This clonotype occurred a few times. The V call is TRBV5-1, the J call TRBJ2-5; 10 nucleotides line up with TRBD2. Unmatched junction bases numbered 5, after V lost 4 bases and J lost 2 bases. Germline CDR1 reads SGHRS; CDR2 reads YFSETQ. The CDR3 extends over 15 amino acids. CDR3 residues: CASSPQAGGQETQYF. CDR3 DNA: TGCGCCAGCAGCCCCCAAGCGGGGGGGCAAGAGACCCAGTACTTC. The entire variable domain, with the rest obtained from reference TRBV5-1 and TRBJ2-5, is as follows: KAGVTQTPRYLIKTRGQQVTLSCSPISGHRSVSWYQQTPGQGLQFLFEYFSETQRNKGNFPGRFSGRQFSNSRSEMNVSTLELGDSALYLCASSPQAGGQETQYFGPGTRLLVL.

This clonotype has a count of ten or more. The chain joins TRBV5-6 to TRBJ1-5, with D unresolved. Germline values: CDR1 SGHDT, CDR2 YYEEEE. The CDR3 totals 15 residues. Trimming shortened V by 0 bases and J by 5 bases, and 12 bases separated the two germline ends. This chain's CDR3 is CASSLGAGYDQPQHF. The CDR3 region has the DNA TGTGCCAGCAGCTTGGGTGCGGGCTACGATCAGCCCCAGCATTTT. Based on the CDR3 plus reference TRBV5-6 and TRBJ1-5, the full variable domain is DAGVTQSPTHLIKTRGQQVTLRCSPKSGHDTVSWYQQALGQGPQFIFQYYEEEERQRGNFPDRFSGHQFPNYSSELNVNALLLGDSALYLCASSLGAGYDQPQHFGDGTRLSIL.

This clonotype was counted at least ten times. The chain employs TRBV6-1 and TRBJ1-6, with unresolved D. The CDR3 sequence is 13 residues long. V shed 2 bases and J shed 10 bases, with 9 bases lying between them. Per the germline V gene, CDR1 is MNHNS and CDR2 is SASEGT. CDR3 in amino acids: CASSERYDSPLHF. CDR3 nucleotides: TGTGCCAGCAGTGAACGGTACGACTCACCCCTCCACTTT.

This clonotype was counted a few times. This sequence joins TRBV5-6 and TRBJ2-2; TRBD2 aligns across 9 bases. V was pared by 3 bases and J by 4 bases, with 7 bases of the junction left unmatched. The germline CDR1 and CDR2 sequences are SGHDT and YYEEEE. The CDR3 length is 16 residues. CDR3 in DNA: TGTGCCAGCAGCTGGTTAGCGGGAGTGAGCACCGGGGAGCTGTTTTTT. The encoded protein is CASSWLAGVSTGELFF.

This clonotype has at least ten counts. The chain joins TRBV20-1 to TRBJ2-5; unclear D gene. The CDR3 runs to 12 residues. V was clipped by 6 bases and J by 3 bases, with 11 bases between them. CDR1 is DFQATT, CDR2 SNEGSKA, per germline (reference sequence). The CDR3 DNA sequence: TGCAGTGCAATTCTAGAGAAAGAGACCCAGTACTTC. This sequence encodes CSAILEKETQYF.

This clonotype was recorded at least ten times. V is TRBV7-2 and J is TRBJ1-2, with no clear D. The germline gives CDR1 SGHTA, CDR2 FQGNSA. The CDR3 loop spans 14 amino acids. Trimming removed 5 bases at V and 4 bases at J, with 14 bases between. This CDR3 is CASSLSGRPYGYTF. DNA for the CDR3: TGTGCCAGCAGCCTCTCGGGAAGACCCTATGGCTACACCTTC.

The sample holds a few counts of this clonotype. A read error may explain this, as a much larger clone is one base away. Here the CDR3 DNA reads TGTGCCACCAGCAGAGGTACGGCAGGGTATGGGGAGACCCAGTACTTC. Residues: CATSRGTAGYGETQYF. V and J are TRBV15 and TRBJ2-5; D is possibly TRBD1 (5 bases). The germline V gene has CDR1 LNHNV and CDR2 YYDKDF (reference sequence). V was pared by 1 base and J by 5 bases, with 17 bases between. The CDR3 totals 16 residues. The full variable domain, completed using reference TRBV15 and TRBJ2-5, is DAMVIQNPRYQVTQFGKPVTLSCSQTLNHNVMYWYQQKSSQAPKLLFHYYDKDFNNEADTPDNFQSRRPNTSFCFLDIRSPGLGDTAMYLCATSRGTAGYGETQYFGPGTRLLVL.

Details on this clonotype: Its ends do not fully match the called genes, so a read error is possible. The chain links TRBV11-2 to TRBJ2-7; a possible D gene is TRBD1 (5 bases). CDR3 length: 10 amino acids. CDR1 and CDR2 from the germline V gene are SGHAT and FQNNGV. CDR3 protein: CANSPGEQYF. The CDR3 nucleotides are TGTGCCAACAGCCCAGGGGAGCAGTACTTC.

Many counts were recorded for this clonotype. The chain recombines TRBV15 with TRBJ1-2; D gene unclear. Germline V CDR1 and CDR2: LNHNV, YYDKDF (reference sequence). The CDR3 sequence is 14 residues long. V was clipped by 0 bases and J by 7 bases, with 12 bases between them. CDR3 sequence (DNA): TGTGCCACCAGCAGAGATCGGGAAGGGAGTGGCTACACCTTC. This codes for CATSRDREGSGYTF.

About this clonotype itself: Being one base from a much bigger clone, this may be a read error. The gene calls are TRBV9 and TRBJ2-7, with 10 positions matching TRBD1. V lost 1 base, J lost 1 base, and 5 bases stayed unmatched. CDR3 length: 16 amino acids. CDR1 and CDR2 (germline): SGDLS, YYNGEE. The CDR3, as DNA: TGTGCCAGCAGCGTAACGCCGGGACAGGGGTCCTACGAGCAGTACTTC. Residues: CASSVTPGQGSYEQYF.

Many counts were recorded for this clonotype. The genes are TRBV11-2 and TRBJ1-6; D uncertain. V lost 2 bases, J lost 7 bases, and 15 bases lay in between. Germline loops: CDR1 SGHAT, CDR2 FQNNGV. The CDR3 covers 16 residues. CDR3 loop: CASSLIVEDLNSPLHF. The CDR3 region has the DNA TGTGCCAGCAGCTTAATTGTGGAGGATCTGAATTCACCCCTCCACTTT.

This clonotype was seen only a few times. V and J are TRBV7-9 and TRBJ2-5, with a possible D match to TRBD2 (6 bases). Germline V gene sequence: CDR1 SEHNR, CDR2 FQNEAQ (reference sequence). The CDR3 is 14 amino acids. The V end lost 11 bases, the J end lost 2 bases, and 18 bases lay between the germline ends. The DNA for the CDR3 is TGTGCCGGAGCCCCCGGGGGACGGCAAGAGACCCAGTACTTC. The encoded protein is CAGAPGGRQETQYF.

Comments on this clonotype: A much larger clonotype is one base distant, so this may be a read error. The CDR3 does not end in the conserved phenylalanine or tryptophan, so this is likely a read error. V usage is TRBV20-1 and J usage is TRBJ1-6, with 11 positions matching TRBD1. Germline V gene data show CDR1 as DFQATT and CDR2 as SNEGSKA (reference sequence). The CDR3 sequence is 15 residues long. In DNA, the CDR3 is TGCAGCGCAGCCGGACAGGGGGCGGCTAATTCACCCCTCCACTTG. The encoded protein is CSAAGQGAANSPLHL.

This clonotype was detected a few times. This sequence joins TRBV4-2 and TRBJ1-3, with 7 bases matching TRBD1. CDR1 and CDR2 (germline): LGHNA, YNFKEQ. The CDR3 totals 17 residues. V dropped 1 base and J dropped 7; count of bases not matched to a gene: 13. The CDR3 DNA reads TGTGCCAGCAGCCAAGGGGGATTAAGGGACAGACCCAACACCATATATTTT. The encoded protein is CASSQGGLRDRPNTIYF.

Remarks on this clonotype: Possible read error: a much larger clone is one base away. The chain is built from TRBV7-8 and TRBJ1-6; unclear D gene. V was pared by 0 bases and J by 4 bases, with 10 bases between. Germline assignment: CDR1 SGHVS and CDR2 FQNEAQ. The CDR3 length is 16 residues. CDR3 DNA sequence: TGTGCCAGCAGCTTAGCTGGGAACCTGTATAATTCACCCCTCCACTTT. Translating it yields CASSLAGNLYNSPLHF. Combining the CDR3 with reference TRBV7-8 and TRBJ1-6 gives the whole variable domain GAGVSQSPRYKVAKRGQDVALRCDPISGHVSLFWYQQALGQGPEFLTYFQNEAQLDKSGLPSDRFFAERPEGSVSTLKIQRTQQEDSAVYLCASSLAGNLYNSPLHFGNGTRLTVT.

This chain joins TRBV6-2 or TRBV6-3 and TRBJ2-7, with 8 bases matching TRBD1. The germline CDR1 and CDR2 sequences are MNHEY and SVGEGT. V was pared by 2 bases and J by 1 base, with 7 bases of the junction left unmatched. This CDR3 contains 16 residues. The DNA of the CDR3 is TGTGCCAGCAGTTACCTCACGGACAGGGTTTCCTACGAGCAGTACTTC. This gives the protein CASSYLTDRVSYEQYF.

This clonotype was recorded at least ten times. The J gene is TRBJ1-2, the V gene TRBV2, with a tentative D call TRBD1 (5 bases). CDR1 is SNHLY and CDR2 is FYNNEI in the germline V gene. V dropped 7 bases and J dropped 8 bases, with 17 bases sitting between them. CDR3 size: 13 residues. CDR3 region: CASILSGLRGYTF. CDR3 nucleotides: TGTGCCAGCATCCTATCGGGGCTGAGGGGCTACACCTTC.

This clonotype was observed a handful of times. The chain combines TRBV9 with TRBJ2-5, with D unresolved. This CDR3 contains 15 residues. The germline CDR1 and CDR2 sequences are SGDLS and YYNGEE. The ends were cut back, 0 bases at V and 0 bases at J, with 9 bases in the middle. CDR3 DNA sequence: TGTGCCAGCAGCGTAGACCCGTCGTACCAAGAGACCCAGTACTTC. It specifies CASSVDPSYQETQYF.

This clonotype came up once. V and J are TRBV10-3 and TRBJ1-2; TRBD1 matches 10 bases. The germline V gene has CDR1 ENHRY and CDR2 SYGVKD. The CDR3 spans 14 residues. J gave up 2 bases and V 10 bases, and 7 bases lay outside the gene matches. The CDR3 is CASLRGQGNYGYTF. Written as DNA, the CDR3 is TGTGCCAGCCTACGGGGACAGGGGAACTATGGCTACACCTTC.

This clonotype occurred many times. V and J are TRBV7-2 and TRBJ2-7; 8 bases match TRBD1. V trimming: 5 bases; J trimming: 0 bases; junction bases outside the gene matches: 6. Germline V gene lookup returns CDR1 SGHTA and CDR2 FQGNSA. The length of the CDR3 is 15 residues. The CDR3 DNA reads as TGTGCCAGCAGCCGAGAGACAGGGGACTCCTACGAGCAGTACTTC. This gives the protein CASSRETGDSYEQYF. Combining the CDR3 with reference TRBV7-2 and TRBJ2-7 gives the whole variable domain GAGVSQSPSNKVTEKGKDVELRCDPISGHTALYWYRQSLGQGLEFLIYFQGNSAPDKSGLPSDRFSAERTGGSVSTLTIQRTQQEDSAVYLCASSRETGDSYEQYFGPGTRLTVT.

Of note for this clonotype: Because it lacks the conserved phenylalanine or tryptophan at the end, this CDR3 is likely a read error. No DNA is shown, since the ends of the CDR3 on it are uncertain; the CDR3 is the one TCRdb lists. This chain links TRBV7-6 with TRBJ1-6. Germline V CDR1 and CDR2: SGHVS, FNYEAQ. The CDR3 sequence runs 10 residues, both termini included. CDR3 sequence: CASSLALPNS.

The genes are TRBV25-1 and TRBJ2-7; 7 bases agree with TRBD2. Germline V CDR1 and CDR2: MGHDK, SYGVNS. J lost 0 bases, V lost 2 bases, and 4 bases had no gene match. CDR3 length equals 15 residues. CDR3 coding DNA: TGTGCCAGCAGTGAACTAGCGGTAACCTCCTACGAGCAGTACTTC. Encoded protein: CASSELAVTSYEQYF.

This sequence joins TRBV29-1 and TRBJ2-5; D gene uncertain. From germline, CDR1 is SQVTM and CDR2 ANQGSEA. The ends were cut back, 1 base at V and 4 bases at J, with 4 bases in the middle. CDR3 length: 11 amino acids. CDR3 DNA: TGCAGCGTTGAAGGGACAGAGACCCAGTACTTC. Amino acid sequence: CSVEGTETQYF.

This clonotype appeared many times. This chain joins TRBV10-3 and TRBJ1-5; no clear D gene. The CDR3 is 13 residues long. Germline CDR1 reads ENHRY; CDR2 reads SYGVKD. Trimming took 3 bases from V and 12 from J, leaving 15 bases between them. This chain's CDR3 is CAISDSGFGVQHF. CDR3 DNA sequence: TGTGCCATCAGTGATTCGGGGTTTGGTGTCCAGCATTTT.